This paragraph reports one TCR beta chain. A few counts support this clone. The clone's antigen remains unknown. No base-level quality is on record; no much larger clone is a single base apart. The entry originates in a study of shared clonotypes between healthy human individuals (dated by TCRdb to 2019 to 2021). A note on the overall study: The cohort comprised two women and a few men aged 18 to 49 years. To estimate repertoire size and how much clonotypes are shared between individuals, the study performed deep sequencing of blood TCR repertoires from about five healthy adults. For each donor, three plates each were used for CD4 naive and CD4 memory, two plates were used for CD8 naive, and one plate was used for CD8 memory. Per donor, leukapheresis produced somewhere between about 0.85 and 10 billion PBMCs. Libraries were prepared and TCR repertoires were sequenced by different laboratories using diverse techniques, in order to increase sequencing depth and limit assay-specific biases. General findings and caveats noted by the study authors: Only blood was sampled, and tissue TCR repertoires likely differ from those in blood. Larger estimated clonotype richness was generally found for naive subsets than for memory subsets. The genetic and exposure-history diversity represented was limited by the small number of donors. Rarefaction of sorted-subset datasets indicated incomplete sequencing despite the large sequencing depth. Roughly 5% of naive CD4, approximately 3.7% of naive CD8, approximately 2.2% of memory CD4, and around 0.4% of memory CD8 clonotypes were shared across a few donors. Pairwise subsampling indicated that sequencing depth was expected to affect the degree of clonotype sharing among donors. Higher generation probabilities were observed for clonotypes shared by all four sorted-subset donors than for non-shared clonotypes.

Using the deep immunoSEQ assay, TCR CDR3 regions were amplified from genomic DNA by multiplex PCR. Extracted genomic DNA from each cell subset was distributed evenly across all wells of several immunoSEQ 96-well plates, and each plate was treated as a replicate. For sorted subsets, 150 to 250 ng genomic DNA, equal to about 30,000 T cell genomes, was loaded into each replicate PCR. The purified libraries were quantified using a Qubit 3.0 fluorometer, sized with a Bioanalyzer 2100, and then quantified again using the KAPA Library Quantification kit. Every immunoSEQ 96-well plate was sequenced on a separate single-read 150-cycle Illumina NextSeq 550 flow cell. In the paper's pipeline: Because the immunoSEQ output held only junctional sequences and lacked quality scores, the filtering could not match the filtering applied to full-length reads. To assign V/J genes and CDR3, sequences were annotated against IMGT germline references using PyIR, a Python wrapper for IgBLAST v1.9. Reads were removed for weak V/J assignments (E-value above 1e-6), missing CDR3, stop codons, out-of-frame junctions, or ambiguous translated residues. V3J clonotypes were defined as sequences sharing an identical inferred V gene, J gene, and CDR3 amino acid sequence. To compute the percentage overlap between repertoires, the number of shared unique clonotypes was divided by the size of the smaller repertoire. Repertoire richness was assessed with RTK rarefaction, the Chao1 estimator, and Recon v2.1 estimates of unobserved clonotypes. OLGA was used to compute generation probabilities for all TCRbeta clonotypes that the gDNA method yielded from a few donors. TCRdb limited this immuneACCESS table to in-frame rearrangements with V and J called. A share of clones is missing; checked studies link under half to unresolved V genes, and the rest is unexplained. From that table come the V and J calls and clone size; the DNA was used to work out D and trimming. The sample data list approximately 1,000,000 clones, and approximately 75% of these were observed just once. About 0.89% of the sample lies in the top ten.

Donors were healthy HIV-negative adults with no recently reported acute infections or vaccinations. All donors were Caucasian adults living in Nashville, Tennessee, USA. CD4+ T cells were enriched by magnetic negative selection; naive cells were then positively selected on CD45RA, and the negative fraction formed the memory subset. After blood collection by leukapheresis, PBMCs were isolated using Ficoll-Histopaque density gradient centrifugation and then cryopreserved in the vapor phase of liquid nitrogen. Analytical flow cytometry was used to check the purity and quantity of each magnetically sorted T cell population. Genomic DNA was isolated from each sorted fraction and quantified by UV absorbance on a Nanodrop 2000c. This clonotype was sampled from a man between 18 and 29 years old in good health. Some clones in this sample may be carry-over from other donors' samples. Sequencing was performed on memory CD4+ T cells from PBMCs. The cell subset or site label on this specimen signifies: CD45RA-negative fraction.

The nucleotide sequence reads TGTGCCAGCAGCGTAGGGCTAGCGGGAGTTCGGTCCACTCGCCAAGAGACCCAGTACTTC. Its amino acids are CASSVGLAGVRSTRQETQYF. Here the chain combines TRBV9 and TRBJ2-5, with 10 middle bases fitting TRBD2. The cysteine opens and the phenylalanine closes a CDR3 of 20 amino acids. The read is trimmed to its CDR3 DNA, 60 bases read in frame from base 1. The germline V gene sets CDR1 to SGDLS and CDR2 to YYNGEE. Trimming takes 0 bases off V and 1 base off J; junction bases not matched to a gene: 15.